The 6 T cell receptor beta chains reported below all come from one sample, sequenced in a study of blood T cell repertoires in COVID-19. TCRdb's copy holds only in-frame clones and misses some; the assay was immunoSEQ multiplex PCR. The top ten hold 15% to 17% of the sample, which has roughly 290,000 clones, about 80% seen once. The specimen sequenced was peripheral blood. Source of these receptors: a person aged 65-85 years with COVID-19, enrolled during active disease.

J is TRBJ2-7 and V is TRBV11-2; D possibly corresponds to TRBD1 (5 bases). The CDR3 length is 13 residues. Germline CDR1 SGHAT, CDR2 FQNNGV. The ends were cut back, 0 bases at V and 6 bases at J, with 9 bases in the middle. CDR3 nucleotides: TGTGCCAGCAGCTTAGATCGTAGGGGCGAGCAGTACTTC. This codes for CASSLDRRGEQYF. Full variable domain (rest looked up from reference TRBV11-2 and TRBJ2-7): EAGVAQSPRYKIIEKRQSVAFWCNPISGHATLYWYQQILGQGPKLLIQFQNNGVVDDSQLPKDRFSAERLKGVDSTLKIQPAKLEDSAVYLCASSLDRRGEQYFGPGTRLTVT.

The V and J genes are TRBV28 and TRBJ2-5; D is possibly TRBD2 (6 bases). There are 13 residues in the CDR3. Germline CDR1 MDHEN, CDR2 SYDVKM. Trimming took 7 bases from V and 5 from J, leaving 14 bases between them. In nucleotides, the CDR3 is TGTGCCAGCATGGGACTGCCGATGGAGACCCAGTACTTC. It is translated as CASMGLPMETQYF.

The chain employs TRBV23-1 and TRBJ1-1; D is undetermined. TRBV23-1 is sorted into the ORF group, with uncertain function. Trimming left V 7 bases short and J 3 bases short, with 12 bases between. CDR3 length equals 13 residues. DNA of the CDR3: TGCGCCAGCACCAACGAGAGGCACACTGAAGCTTTCTTT. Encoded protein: CASTNERHTEAFF.

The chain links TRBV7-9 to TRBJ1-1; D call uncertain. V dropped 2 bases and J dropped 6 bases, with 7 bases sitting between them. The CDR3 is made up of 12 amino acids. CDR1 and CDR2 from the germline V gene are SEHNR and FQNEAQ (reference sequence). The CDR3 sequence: CASSLFPAEAFF. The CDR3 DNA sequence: TGTGCCAGCAGCTTATTTCCCGCTGAAGCTTTCTTT.

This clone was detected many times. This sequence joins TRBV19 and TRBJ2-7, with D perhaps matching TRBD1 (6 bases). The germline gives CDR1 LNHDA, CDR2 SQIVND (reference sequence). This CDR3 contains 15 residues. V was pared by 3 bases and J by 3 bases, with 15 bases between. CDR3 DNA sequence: TGTGCCAGTAGTATCCGGGTTGAAGGGGGCTACGAGCAGTACTTC. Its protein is CASSIRVEGGYEQYF.

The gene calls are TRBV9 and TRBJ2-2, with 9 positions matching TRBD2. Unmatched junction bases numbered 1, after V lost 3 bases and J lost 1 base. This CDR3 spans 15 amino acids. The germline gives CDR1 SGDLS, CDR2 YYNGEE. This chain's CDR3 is CASSDSGGNTGELFF. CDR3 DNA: TGTGCCAGCAGCGATAGCGGGGGGAACACCGGGGAGCTGTTTTTT.